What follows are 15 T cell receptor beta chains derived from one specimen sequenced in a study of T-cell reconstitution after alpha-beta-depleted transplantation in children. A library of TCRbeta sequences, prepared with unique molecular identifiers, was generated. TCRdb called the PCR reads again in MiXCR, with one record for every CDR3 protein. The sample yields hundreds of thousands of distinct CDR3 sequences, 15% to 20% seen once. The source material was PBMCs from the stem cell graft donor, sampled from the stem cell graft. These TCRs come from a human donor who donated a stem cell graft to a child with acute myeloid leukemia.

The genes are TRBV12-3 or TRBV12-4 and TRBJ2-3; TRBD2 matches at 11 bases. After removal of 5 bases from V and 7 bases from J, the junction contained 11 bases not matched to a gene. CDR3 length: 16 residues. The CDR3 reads CASSPNPGLAENTQYF. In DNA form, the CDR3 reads TGTGCCAGCAGTCCCAACCCGGGACTAGCGGAAAATACGCAGTATTTT.

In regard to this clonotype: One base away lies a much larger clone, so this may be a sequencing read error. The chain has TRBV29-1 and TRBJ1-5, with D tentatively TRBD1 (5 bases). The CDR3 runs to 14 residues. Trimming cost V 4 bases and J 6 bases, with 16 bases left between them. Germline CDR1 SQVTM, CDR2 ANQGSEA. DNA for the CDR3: TGCAGCGTTGGGGGGGGTCAGGAGAGTCAGCCCCAGCATTTT. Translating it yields CSVGGGQESQPQHF.

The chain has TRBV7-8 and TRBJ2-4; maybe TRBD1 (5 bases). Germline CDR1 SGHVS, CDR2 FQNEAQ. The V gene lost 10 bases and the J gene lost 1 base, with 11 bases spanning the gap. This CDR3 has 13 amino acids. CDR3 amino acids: CATMTDAKNIQYF. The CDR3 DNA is TGTGCCACCATGACAGATGCCAAAAACATTCAGTACTTC.

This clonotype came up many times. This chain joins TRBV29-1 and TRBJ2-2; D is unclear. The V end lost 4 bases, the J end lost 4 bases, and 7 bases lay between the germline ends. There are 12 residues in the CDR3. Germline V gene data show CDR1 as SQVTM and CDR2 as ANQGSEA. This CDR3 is CSVVYLTGELFF. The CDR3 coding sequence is TGCAGCGTTGTGTATCTCACCGGGGAGCTGTTTTTT.

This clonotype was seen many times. The CDR3 loop is CASSSTGRYYGYTF. CDR3 DNA sequence: TGTGCCAGCAGCTCTACGGGACGGTACTATGGCTACACCTTC. The rearrangement links TRBV6-1 to TRBJ1-2; TRBD1 might be the D (5 bases). The CDR3 covers 14 residues. Germline V CDR1 and CDR2: MNHNS, SASEGT. V lost 6 bases to trimming and J lost 3 bases, with 14 bases between them.

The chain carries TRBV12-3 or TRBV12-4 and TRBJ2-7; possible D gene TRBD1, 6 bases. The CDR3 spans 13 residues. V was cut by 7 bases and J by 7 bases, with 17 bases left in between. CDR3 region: CASTPSGTQEQYF. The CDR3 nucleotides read TGTGCCAGCACCCCTTCCGGGACACAAGAGCAGTACTTC.

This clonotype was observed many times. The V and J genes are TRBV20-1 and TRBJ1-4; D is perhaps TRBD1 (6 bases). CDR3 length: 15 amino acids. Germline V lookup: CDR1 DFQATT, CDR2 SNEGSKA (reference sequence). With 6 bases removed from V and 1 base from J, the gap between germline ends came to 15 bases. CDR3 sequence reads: CSAWDTGGTNEKLFF. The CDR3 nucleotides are TGCAGTGCCTGGGACACCGGGGGAACTAATGAAAAACTGTTTTTT.

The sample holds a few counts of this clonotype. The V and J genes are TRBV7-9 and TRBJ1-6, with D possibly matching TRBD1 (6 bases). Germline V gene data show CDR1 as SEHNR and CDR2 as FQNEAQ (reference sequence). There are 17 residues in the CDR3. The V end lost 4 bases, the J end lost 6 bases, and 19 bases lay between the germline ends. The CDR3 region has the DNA TGTGCCAGCAGCTCCTTAGGAGGGGGGATACGTAATTCACCCCTCCACTTT. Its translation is CASSSLGGGIRNSPLHF.

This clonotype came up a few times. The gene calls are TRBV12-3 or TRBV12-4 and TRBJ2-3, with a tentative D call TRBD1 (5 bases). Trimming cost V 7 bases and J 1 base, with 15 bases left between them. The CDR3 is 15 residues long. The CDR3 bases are TGTGCCAGCATCATAGGCCAGGGCGGCACAGATACGCAGTATTTT. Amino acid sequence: CASIIGQGGTDTQYF.

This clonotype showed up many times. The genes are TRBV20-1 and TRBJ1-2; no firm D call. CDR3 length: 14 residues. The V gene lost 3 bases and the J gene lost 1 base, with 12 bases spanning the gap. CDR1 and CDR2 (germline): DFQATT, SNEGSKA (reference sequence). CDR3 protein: CSASPKAVNYGYTF. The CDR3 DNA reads TGCAGTGCTAGCCCAAAAGCAGTTAACTATGGCTACACCTTC.

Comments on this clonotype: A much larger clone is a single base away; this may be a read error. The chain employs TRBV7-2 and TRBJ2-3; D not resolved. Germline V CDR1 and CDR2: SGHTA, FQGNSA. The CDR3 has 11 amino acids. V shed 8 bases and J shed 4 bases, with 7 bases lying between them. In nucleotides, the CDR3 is TGTGCCAGCGTCAGCGCAGATACGCAGTATTTT. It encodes CASVSADTQYF.

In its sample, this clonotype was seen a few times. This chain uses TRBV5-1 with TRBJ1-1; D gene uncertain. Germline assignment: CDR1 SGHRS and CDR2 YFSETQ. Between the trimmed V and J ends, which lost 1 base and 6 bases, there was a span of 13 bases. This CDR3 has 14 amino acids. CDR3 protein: CASSLPQEAAEAFF. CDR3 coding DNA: TGCGCCAGCAGCTTGCCCCAGGAGGCGGCTGAAGCTTTCTTT.

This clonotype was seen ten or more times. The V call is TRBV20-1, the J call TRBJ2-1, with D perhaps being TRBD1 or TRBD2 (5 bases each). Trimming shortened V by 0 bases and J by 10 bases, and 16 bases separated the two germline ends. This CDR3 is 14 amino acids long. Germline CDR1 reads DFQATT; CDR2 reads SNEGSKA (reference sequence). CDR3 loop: CSARERVRGGEQFF. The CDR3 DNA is TGCAGTGCTAGAGAAAGGGTGAGGGGCGGCGAGCAGTTCTTC.

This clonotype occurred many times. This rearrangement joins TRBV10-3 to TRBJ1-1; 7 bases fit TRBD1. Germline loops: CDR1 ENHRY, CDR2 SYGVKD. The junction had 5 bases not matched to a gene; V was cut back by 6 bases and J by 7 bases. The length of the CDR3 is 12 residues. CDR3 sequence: CAISGTAIEAFF. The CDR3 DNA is TGTGCCATCAGCGGGACAGCTATTGAAGCTTTCTTT.

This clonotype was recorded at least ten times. Written as DNA, the CDR3 is TGTGCCAGCAGTTTCGCGCGAGGGGGCAATCAGCCCCAGCATTTT. The encoded protein is CASSFARGGNQPQHF. J is TRBJ1-5 and V is TRBV12-3 or TRBV12-4; a possible D gene is TRBD1 (5 bases). The CDR3 covers 15 residues. V was shortened by 3 bases and J by 2 bases, with 11 bases between the two germline ends.